A selection of T cell receptor beta chains follows, all from one sample in a study of cytomegalovirus exposure and HLA in healthy donors. Only in-frame clones appear in the TCRdb table, and some are missing; sequencing was by immunoSEQ multiplex PCR. Altogether 150,000 to 200,000 clones are present, 81% being singletons, with the ten largest covering 1.5% to 2%. The sequenced material came from PBMCs. The receptors shown here come from a man younger than 35 in good health and CMV-seronegative. The CDR3 runs from the conserved cysteine through the conserved F or W. The order of the fields is V gene, D gene, clone size, J gene, CDR3 protein, CDR3 DNA. D genes are given only for firm matches. Clone size is stated in some rows and not others, as once, few, many or a class when expanded.

TRBV19	TRBD2	once	TRBJ2-3	CASSHHPGLAGDPEGTDTQYF	TGTGCCAGTAGCCACCATCCGGGACTAGCGGGAGACCCGGAGGGGACAGATACGCAGTATTTT
TRBV7-9	.	.	TRBJ2-3	CASSPSGEHDTQYF	TGTGCCAGCAGCCCGTCGGGGGAACATGATACGCAGTATTTT
TRBV7-6	.	.	TRBJ2-5	CASSAVQETQYF	TGTGCCAGCTCAGCGGTACAAGAGACCCAGTACTTC
TRBV2	TRBD1	.	TRBJ2-7	CASEEWDRDQYF	TGTGCCAGCGAGGAATGGGACAGGGACCAGTACTTC
TRBV7-9	.	.	TRBJ1-4	CASSSAVAGEKLFF	TGTGCCAGCAGCTCAGCCGTCGCGGGGGAAAAACTGTTTTTT
TRBV9	TRBD1	few	TRBJ2-1	CASSPPPGQDNEQFF	TGTGCCAGCAGCCCTCCTCCCGGACAGGACAATGAGCAGTTCTTC
TRBV11-2	.	.	TRBJ1-1	CASSLDIGNTEAFF	TGTGCCAGCAGCTTAGATATCGGGAACACTGAAGCTTTCTTT
TRBV27	.	.	TRBJ2-1	CASSSSQGRSYNEQFF	TGTGCCAGCAGTTCTTCCCAGGGCCGCTCCTACAATGAGCAGTTCTTC
TRBV27	.	.	TRBJ2-7	CASSSGSVYEQYF	TGTGCCAGCAGTTCCGGTTCGGTCTACGAGCAGTACTTC
TRBV28	.	.	TRBJ2-3	CASLGTPAPDTQYF	TGTGCCAGCCTCGGGACTCCCGCCCCAGATACGCAGTATTTT
TRBV7-9	.	.	TRBJ2-5	CASSTHIVEETQYF	TGTGCCAGCAGCACGCATATAGTTGAAGAGACCCAGTACTTC
TRBV29-1	TRBD1	.	TRBJ1-1	CSVTRGTVAFF	TGCAGCGTTACCAGGGGGACGGTAGCTTTCTTT
TRBV11-2	.	.	TRBJ2-1	CASSAGTLPNNEQFF	TGTGCCAGCAGCGCCGGGACTCTCCCGAACAATGAGCAGTTCTTC
TRBV19	.	.	TRBJ1-2	CASTGPFSGSNGYTF	TGTGCCAGTACAGGTCCCTTTTCAGGGTCGAATGGCTACACCTTC
TRBV19	.	.	TRBJ2-5	CASSPLEVETQYF	TGTGCCAGTAGTCCACTAGAGGTGGAGACCCAGTACTTC
TRBV5-1	.	.	TRBJ1-2	CASSLGSYGYTF	TGCGCCAGCAGCTTGGGCAGCTATGGCTACACCTTC
TRBV11-2	.	once	TRBJ2-1	CASSLAQGWYEQFF	TGTGCCAGCAGCTTAGCCCAGGGCTGGTATGAGCAGTTCTTC
TRBV9	TRBD1	.	TRBJ2-7	CASSPRGQGAYEQYF	TGTGCCAGCAGCCCGAGGGGACAGGGTGCCTACGAGCAGTACTTC
TRBV4-1	.	.	TRBJ2-1	CASSQDSSGAYNEQFF	TGCGCCAGCAGCCAAGATTCCTCAGGGGCCTACAATGAGCAGTTCTTC
TRBV25-1	.	few	TRBJ1-5	CASSAPGPGGPQHF	TGTGCCAGCAGTGCACCGGGGCCCGGGGGGCCCCAGCATTTT
TRBV5-1	TRBD2	.	TRBJ2-1	CASSRAGGDYNEQFF	TGCGCCAGCAGTAGAGCGGGAGGGGACTACAATGAGCAGTTCTTC
TRBV6-6	TRBD1	.	TRBJ2-5	CASDNRQGEGETQYF	TGTGCCAGCGACAATCGGCAGGGGGAAGGGGAGACCCAGTACTTC
TRBV7-2	TRBD2	.	TRBJ2-1	CASSLELAGYNEQFF	TGTGCCAGCAGCTTAGAACTAGCGGGGTACAATGAGCAGTTCTTC
TRBV7-2	TRBD1	.	TRBJ2-3	CASSNTGTGSTDTQYF	TGTGCCAGCAGCAACACCGGGACAGGATCCACAGATACGCAGTATTTT
TRBV5-1	TRBD2	.	TRBJ2-3	CASSPGLRGTTDTQYF	TGCGCCAGCAGCCCCGGGTTGCGGGGGACCACAGATACGCAGTATTTT
TRBV5-1	.	.	TRBJ2-3	CASSKQGGDADTQYF	TGCGCCAGCTCTAAGCAAGGGGGGGACGCAGATACGCAGTATTTT
TRBV10-3	TRBD1	.	TRBJ2-5	CAISDPTGGRETQYF	TGTGCCATCAGTGACCCGACAGGGGGTAGGGAGACCCAGTACTTC
TRBV5-1	TRBD1	once	TRBJ2-6	CASSVPGQETSGANVLTF	TGCGCCAGCAGCGTGCCGGGACAGGAAACCTCTGGGGCCAACGTCCTGACTTTC
TRBV10-3	.	.	TRBJ2-5	CAISESAGQETQYF	TGTGCCATCAGTGAGTCCGCAGGTCAAGAGACCCAGTACTTC
TRBV6-4	TRBD2	.	TRBJ2-1	CASMGTSGYNEQFF	TGTGCCAGCATGGGGACTAGCGGCTACAATGAGCAGTTCTTC
TRBV6-6	TRBD1	.	TRBJ1-1	CASVIRDRNTEAFF	TGTGCCAGCGTCATCCGGGACAGGAACACTGAAGCTTTCTTT
TRBV7-2	.	.	TRBJ1-5	CASSLAGRDNQPQHF	TGTGCCAGCAGCTTAGCAGGACGGGACAATCAGCCCCAGCATTTT
TRBV19	TRBD1	.	TRBJ1-5	CASSHRGYSNQPQHF	TGTGCCAGTAGCCACAGGGGTTATAGCAATCAGCCCCAGCATTTT
TRBV28	.	.	TRBJ2-6	CASSLSEGANVLTF	TGTGCCAGCAGTTTGAGTGAGGGGGCCAACGTCCTGACTTTC
TRBV7-2	TRBD2	.	TRBJ2-5	CASSLVASGSTRTQYF	TGTGCCAGCAGCTTAGTGGCTAGCGGGAGTACGAGGACCCAGTACTTC
TRBV4-1	TRBD1	.	TRBJ1-4	CASSQPGQGPNEKLFF	TGCGCCAGCAGCCAACCGGGACAGGGTCCTAATGAAAAACTGTTTTTT
TRBV5-6	.	.	TRBJ2-3	CASSLAGSTDTQYF	TGTGCCAGCAGCCTGGCAGGGAGCACAGATACGCAGTATTTT
TRBV5-1	.	few	TRBJ2-3	CASSLGPELGDIDTQYF	TGCGCCAGCAGCTTGGGTCCTGAATTAGGGGACATAGATACGCAGTATTTT
TRBV7-2	.	.	TRBJ2-7	CASSPTGWYEQYF	TGTGCCAGCAGCCCAACAGGGTGGTACGAGCAGTACTTC
TRBV27	TRBD1	.	TRBJ1-2	CASSLLGQGDDYGYTF	TGTGCCAGCAGTTTATTGGGACAGGGGGACGACTATGGCTACACCTTC
TRBV5-6	TRBD1	.	TRBJ1-6	CASSSTGVLNSPLHF	TGTGCCAGCAGCTCGACAGGGGTCCTAAATTCACCCCTCCACTTT
TRBV29-1	TRBD2	.	TRBJ2-2	CSVDAGDTGELFF	TGCAGCGTTGATGCGGGGGACACCGGGGAGCTGTTTTTT
TRBV2	TRBD1	.	TRBJ2-2	CASSDPTGVSGELFF	TGTGCCAGCAGTGACCCGACAGGGGTGAGCGGGGAGCTGTTTTTT